This TCR beta chain originates from a study of T cells in Graves' hyperthyroidism and ophthalmopathy. This clonotype was seen just once. Its target is unknown. Overall study findings and caveats: Most thyroid clonotypes expanded above 0.001 appeared in blood too.

Per germline, CDR1 SGHRS and CDR2 YFSETQ. The CDR3 covers 14 residues. Deletions cut 7 bases from V and 0 bases from J, with 10 bases between. Stability of Graves' hyperthyroidism was defined as absent ophthalmopathy progression within 18 months. Diagnosing involved the use of clinical symptoms, serum thyroxine and TRAb, thyroid ultrasound and orbital computed tomography. RNA transcripts provided the source from which TCR beta CDR3 regions were amplified. The TCR CDR3 first-round RT-PCR relied on the HTBI primer set. TCRdb analysed the multiplex PCR reads with MiXCR anew, one entry per CDR3 protein. The sample lists roughly 800,000 distinct CDR3 sequences; 35% to 40% were seen once.

V usage is TRBV5-1 and J usage is TRBJ1-4; D call uncertain. Sequenced sample: blood. This TCR came from a man in his late teens or twenties with Graves' hyperthyroidism. DNA for the CDR3: TGCGCCAGCGCTTATGGAGCAACTAATGAAAAACTGTTTTTT. It is translated as CASAYGATNEKLFF.